Each of the 30 T cell receptor beta chains below was sequenced from the same sample in a study of T cell repertoires in cytomegalovirus infection. These TCRs' antigens remain unknown. TCRdb used MiXCR to reprocess the reads, holding one entry per CDR3 protein. Of 550,000 to 850,000 distinct CDR3 sequences listed, around 30% were seen once; the top ten hold 15% to 20%. The sequences come from cultured PBMCs, collected from culture after CMV antigen stimulation. The receptor source for this set is a human donor in good health (CMV status not recorded). Some clones in this sample may be carry-over from other donors' samples.

There are a few counts of this clonotype. The chain links TRBV5-1 to TRBJ1-5; D gene ambiguous. The ends were cut back, 4 bases at V and 0 bases at J, with 23 bases in the middle. The length of the CDR3 is 19 residues. CDR1 and CDR2 (germline): SGHRS, YFSETQ. CDR3 sequence (DNA): TGCGCCAGCAGCCCGTATGGCGAAGGTGGGTCCTATAGCAATCAGCCCCAGCATTTT. Its protein product is CASSPYGEGGSYSNQPQHF.

This clonotype was counted at least ten times. V gene TRBV3-1 combines with J gene TRBJ1-1; 8 bases fit TRBD1. The CDR3 consists of 14 residues. Germline assignment: CDR1 LGHDT and CDR2 YNNKEL (reference sequence). V lost 5 bases to trimming and J lost 6 bases; unmatched junction nucleotides: 8. For the CDR3, the DNA is TGTGCCAGCAGCGCCCATTCAGGGGGCCCTGAAGCTTTCTTT. Protein: CASSAHSGGPEAFF.

This clonotype was picked up a small number of times. The chain combines TRBV7-2 with TRBJ1-1; TRBD1 agrees at 7 bases. The ends lost 3 bases at V and 1 base at J; junction bases unmatched: 2. Germline lookup yields CDR1 SGHTA and CDR2 FQGNSA. The CDR3 length is 14 residues. As DNA, the CDR3 is TGTGCCAGCAGCTTTAACAGGGGGAACACTGAAGCTTTCTTT. As protein: CASSFNRGNTEAFF.

V gene TRBV7-8 combines with J gene TRBJ2-7, with D unresolved. The length of the CDR3 is 14 residues. V was clipped by 1 base and J by 0 bases, with 7 bases between them. Germline lookup yields CDR1 SGHVS and CDR2 FQNEAQ. DNA of the CDR3: TGTGCCAGCAGCTTAGAGCCGCACTCCTACGAGCAGTACTTC. This gives the protein CASSLEPHSYEQYF.

J is TRBJ2-3 and V is TRBV7-6, with 11 bases that match TRBD2. The CDR3 is 16 residues long. Trimming removed 5 bases from V and 1 base from J; junction bases left unmatched: 5. Per the germline V gene, CDR1 is SGHVS and CDR2 is FNYEAQ. The CDR3 coding sequence is TGTGCCAGCAGCCGCCCACTAGCGGGGGGCACAGATACGCAGTATTTT. Amino acid sequence: CASSRPLAGGTDTQYF.

This chain links TRBV5-1 with TRBJ2-7; D is unresolved. V was trimmed by 4 bases and J by 3 bases, leaving 8 bases between them. Germline V gene lookup returns CDR1 SGHRS and CDR2 YFSETQ. This CDR3 has 12 residues. The CDR3 sequence: CASSASRYEQYF. The CDR3, as DNA: TGCGCCAGCAGCGCCAGTCGCTACGAGCAGTACTTC.

This clonotype occurred many times. CDR3 loop: CASSFSGPQPIQYF. CDR3 DNA: TGTGCCAGCAGCTTCTCCGGACCCCAGCCCATTCAGTACTTC. The chain uses TRBV7-2 and TRBJ2-4; D not certain. The CDR3 is 14 amino acids. The germline V and J ends were trimmed by 3 bases and 9 bases, with 15 bases remaining between them. From germline, CDR1 is SGHTA and CDR2 FQGNSA.

This clonotype was recorded a few times. The V and J genes are TRBV2 and TRBJ1-5; D call uncertain. Trimming stripped 8 bases from V and 3 bases from J, with 14 bases between. Germline V CDR1 and CDR2: SNHLY, FYNNEI. The CDR3 totals 14 residues. The CDR3 DNA reads as TGTGCCAGCCATGGAGGAAACTCCAATCAGCCCCAGCATTTT. It specifies CASHGGNSNQPQHF.

This clonotype appeared once. The chain links TRBV6-5 to TRBJ2-1, with 8 nucleotides matching TRBD2. This CDR3 is 17 amino acids long. CDR1 is MNHEY and CDR2 is SVGAGI in the germline V gene. V dropped 6 bases and J dropped 6; count of bases not matched to a gene: 16. The CDR3 coding sequence is TGTGCCAGCAGCCTCGCGTGGGGGGGACTAGTAACCAATGAGCAGTTCTTC. Its protein is CASSLAWGGLVTNEQFF.

Many counts were recorded for this clonotype. The chain employs TRBV7-2 and TRBJ2-3; D not certain. This CDR3 contains 12 residues. V gave up 7 bases and J gave up 6 bases, with 11 bases separating them. The germline CDR1 and CDR2 sequences are SGHTA and FQGNSA. The CDR3: CASTIFGDTQYF. Here the CDR3 DNA reads TGTGCCAGCACCATCTTCGGGGATACGCAGTATTTT.

This clonotype was seen a handful of times. V gene TRBV20-1 combines with J gene TRBJ2-1; tentative D call: TRBD1 (5 bases). CDR3 length: 15 residues. V lost 6 bases and J 3 bases, leaving 18 bases between the germline ends. CDR1 and CDR2 (germline): DFQATT, SNEGSKA (reference sequence). CDR3 in amino acids: CSARNLIDSYNEQFF. The DNA for the CDR3 is TGCAGTGCCAGGAACCTAATCGACAGCTACAATGAGCAGTTCTTC.

This clonotype was counted a single time. The chain employs TRBV14 and TRBJ2-3; 10 nucleotides match TRBD1. The V gene's germline CDR1 is SGHDN and CDR2 FVKESK. Germline trimming cut 4 bases from V and 0 bases from J; bases unmatched to any gene: 10. The CDR3 loop spans 18 amino acids. The CDR3 loop reads CASSRHGTGAPSTDTQYF. The CDR3 DNA follows: TGTGCCAGCAGCCGACACGGGACAGGGGCCCCTAGCACAGATACGCAGTATTTT. Based on the CDR3 plus reference TRBV14 and TRBJ2-3, the full variable domain is EAGVTQFPSHSVIEKGQTVTLRCDPISGHDNLYWYRRVMGKEIKFLLHFVKESKQDESGMPNNRFLAERTGGTYSTLKVQPAELEDSGVYFCASSRHGTGAPSTDTQYFGPGTRLTVL.

The chain combines TRBV20-1 with TRBJ2-1; a weak D match, TRBD2 (5 bases). This CDR3 has 14 residues. Per germline, CDR1 DFQATT and CDR2 SNEGSKA (reference sequence). V lost 4 bases to trimming and J lost 2 bases, with 12 bases between them. CDR3 in amino acids: CSAMGRGAYNEQFF. The CDR3 DNA reads TGCAGTGCTATGGGCCGGGGAGCCTACAATGAGCAGTTCTTC.

This clonotype was seen a few times. The CDR3 DNA reads TGTGCCAGCAGCGAACAGGGGGCGAGTCAGCCCCAGCATTTT. This encodes CASSEQGASQPQHF. The J gene is TRBJ1-5, the V gene TRBV12-3 or TRBV12-4; TRBD1 agrees at 9 bases. The CDR3 consists of 14 residues. V gave up 6 bases and J gave up 6 bases; unmatched junction bases: 6.

This rearrangement joins TRBV7-9 to TRBJ1-1, with TRBD1 matching 8 bases. Germline assignment: CDR1 SEHNR and CDR2 FQNEAQ (reference sequence). The CDR3 runs to 17 residues. The ends lost 4 bases at V and 1 base at J; junction bases unmatched: 11. CDR3 in DNA: TGTGCCAGCAGCTCACCGGACAGGGAAGAGGGGAACACTGAAGCTTTCTTT. It specifies CASSSPDREEGNTEAFF.

V usage is TRBV6-2 or TRBV6-3 and J usage is TRBJ2-5; 7 bases line up with TRBD2. Trimming at V came to 4 bases and at J to 4 bases, leaving 9 bases not matched to a gene. Germline V gives CDR1 MNHEY, CDR2 SVGEGT. The CDR3 spans 15 residues. The CDR3 reads CASSSAAGESETQYF. As DNA, the CDR3 is TGTGCCAGCAGTTCAGCCGCGGGAGAGTCAGAGACCCAGTACTTC.

This clonotype came up many times. V usage is TRBV7-2 and J usage is TRBJ2-7; TRBD1 or TRBD2 may be the D gene (5 bases each). The CDR3 contains 13 residues. V lost 5 bases and J lost 3, with 11 bases in between. CDR1 and CDR2 (germline): SGHTA, FQGNSA. The CDR3 bases are TGTGCCAGCAGCGTGGGGGTCGGCTACGAGCAGTACTTC. Protein: CASSVGVGYEQYF.

This clonotype has a single count. The chain recombines TRBV20-1 with TRBJ2-7; no firm D call. The V end was cut by 0 bases, the J end by 3 bases, with 12 bases between. The CDR3 length is 14 residues. Germline V CDR1 and CDR2: DFQATT, SNEGSKA (reference sequence). CDR3 amino acids: CSARDRRTNYEQYF. The DNA of the CDR3 is TGCAGTGCTAGAGACCGTCGGACGAACTACGAGCAGTACTTC.

This clonotype has only a few counts. V gene TRBV28 combines with J gene TRBJ1-2; possible D gene TRBD1, 6 bases. This CDR3 comprises 15 residues. Trimming cost V 3 bases and J 1 base, with 12 bases left between them. CDR1 and CDR2 from the germline V gene are MDHEN and SYDVKM. The CDR3 spells CASSLSGTYNYGYTF. The CDR3 nucleotides are TGTGCCAGCAGTTTGTCCGGGACATATAACTATGGCTACACCTTC.

This clonotype turned up a few times. The genes are TRBV25-1 and TRBJ2-1; no firm D call. CDR3 length equals 14 residues. CDR1 and CDR2 from the germline V gene are MGHDK and SYGVNS. Trimming removed 7 bases at V and 3 bases at J, with 13 bases between. The CDR3 nucleotides read TGTGCCAGCACAAGCTCAAGGAACTACAATGAGCAGTTCTTC. Amino acid sequence: CASTSSRNYNEQFF. Together with reference TRBV25-1 and TRBJ2-1, the CDR3 gives the full variable domain: EADIYQTPRYLVIGTGKKITLECSQTMGHDKMYWYQQDPGMELHLIHYSYGVNSTEKGDLSSESTVSRIRTEHFPLTLESARPSHTSQYLCASTSSRNYNEQFFGPGTRLTVL.

V gene TRBV20-1 combines with J gene TRBJ2-3; 7 bases are a match to TRBD2. Looked up from germline, CDR1 is DFQATT and CDR2 is SNEGSKA (reference sequence). The junction had 16 bases not matched to a gene; V was cut back by 6 bases and J by 4 bases. CDR3 size: 16 residues. The CDR3 reads CSAGPADGGSADTQYF. CDR3 DNA: TGCAGTGCCGGCCCAGCCGACGGCGGGAGTGCAGATACGCAGTATTTT.

This clonotype was seen more than once but under ten times. CDR3 protein: CASSERWGGQDTQYF. Here the CDR3 DNA reads TGTGCCAGCAGTGAAAGGTGGGGGGGCCAAGATACGCAGTATTTT. The V and J genes are TRBV2 and TRBJ2-3; D may be TRBD2 (7 bases). Trimming cost V 2 bases and J 5 bases, with 14 bases left between them. CDR1 is SNHLY and CDR2 is FYNNEI in the germline V gene. This CDR3 region has 15 residues.

This clonotype was counted only a few times. The chain combines TRBV12-3 or TRBV12-4 with TRBJ1-3; 10 bases fit TRBD1. This CDR3 spans 13 amino acids. J was trimmed by 4 bases and V by 10 bases; bases with no gene match: 4. This CDR3 reads CATRDRGGNTIYF. The CDR3, as DNA: TGTGCCACACGGGACAGGGGAGGAAACACCATATATTTT.

This clonotype was found a few times. This chain joins TRBV7-2 and TRBJ2-2; possible D gene TRBD2, 6 bases. The CDR3 is made up of 13 amino acids. Germline V gene sequence: CDR1 SGHTA, CDR2 FQGNSA. The CDR3 sequence is CLSGGKNTGELFF. The CDR3 bases are TGTCTTTCGGGCGGGAAGAACACCGGGGAGCTGTTTTTT.

At least ten counts were recorded for this clonotype. The rearrangement joins TRBV7-2 to TRBJ1-3; TRBD1 matches at 9 bases. CDR3 size: 16 residues. CDR1 is SGHTA and CDR2 is FQGNSA in the germline V gene. Trimming cost V 3 bases and J 4 bases; bases outside gene matches: 7. This CDR3 is CASSFSGTGRGNTIYF. DNA for the CDR3: TGTGCCAGCAGCTTTTCCGGGACAGGGAGAGGAAACACCATATATTTT.

The J gene is TRBJ1-1, the V gene TRBV19; D unclear. Looked up from germline, CDR1 is LNHDA and CDR2 is SQIVND (reference sequence). This CDR3 spans 13 amino acids. V lost 4 bases, J lost 6 bases, and 12 bases lay in between. The CDR3 bases are TGTGCCAGTAGTACCTACACCGGTTCTGAAGCTTTCTTT. Its translation: CASSTYTGSEAFF. The full variable domain, rest sourced from reference TRBV19 and TRBJ1-1, is DGGITQSPKYLFRKEGQNVTLSCEQNLNHDAMYWYRQDPGQGLRLIYYSQIVNDFQKGDIAEGYSVSREKKESFPLTVTSAQKNPTAFYLCASSTYTGSEAFFGQGTRLTVV.

The V and J genes are TRBV7-2 and TRBJ1-5; D ambiguous. V was pared by 8 bases and J by 7 bases, with 15 bases between. Germline values: CDR1 SGHTA, CDR2 FQGNSA. CDR3 size: 13 residues. CDR3 sequence reads: CASHGPGGQPQHF. In DNA form, the CDR3 reads TGTGCCAGCCACGGACCGGGCGGGCAGCCCCAGCATTTT.

This clonotype was seen at least ten times. This sequence joins TRBV6-2 or TRBV6-3 and TRBJ2-7, with D possibly matching TRBD2 (6 bases). Germline V gene data show CDR1 as MNHEY and CDR2 as SVGEGT. This CDR3 spans 13 amino acids. Trimming removed 6 bases from V and 2 bases from J, with 11 bases in between. The CDR3: CASRGTRTYEQYF. CDR3 nucleotides: TGTGCCAGCAGGGGGACTCGCACCTACGAGCAGTACTTC.

The rearrangement links TRBV29-1 to TRBJ1-1; 7 bases are shared with TRBD1. V was pared by 6 bases and J by 1 base, with 5 bases of the junction left unmatched. The CDR3 has 13 residues. Germline values: CDR1 SQVTM, CDR2 ANQGSEA. CDR3 sequence reads: CSVVQGPNTEAFF. CDR3 in DNA: TGCAGCGTCGTACAGGGGCCGAACACTGAAGCTTTCTTT.

In DNA form, the CDR3 reads TGTGCCAGCAGCCTTCCGGGGGCCTCCTACGAGCAGTACTTC. Residues: CASSLPGASYEQYF. The rearrangement uses TRBV7-9 and TRBJ2-7, with D perhaps given as TRBD1 or TRBD2 (6 bases each). V gave up 5 bases and J gave up 0 bases, with 11 bases separating them. Germline lookup yields CDR1 SEHNR and CDR2 FQNEAQ (reference sequence). The CDR3 is 14 residues long.